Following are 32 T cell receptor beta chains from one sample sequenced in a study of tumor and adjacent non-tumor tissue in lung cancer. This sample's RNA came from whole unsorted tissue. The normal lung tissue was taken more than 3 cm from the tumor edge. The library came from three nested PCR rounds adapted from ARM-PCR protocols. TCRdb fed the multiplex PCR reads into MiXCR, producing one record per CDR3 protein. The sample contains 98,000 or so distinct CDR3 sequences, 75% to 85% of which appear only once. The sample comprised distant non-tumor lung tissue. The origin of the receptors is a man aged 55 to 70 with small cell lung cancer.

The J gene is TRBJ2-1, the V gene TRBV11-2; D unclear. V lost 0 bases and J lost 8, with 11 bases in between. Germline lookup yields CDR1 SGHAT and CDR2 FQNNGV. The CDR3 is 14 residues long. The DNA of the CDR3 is TGTGCCAGCAGCTTAGAATCGGGCAACGATGAGCAGTTCTTC. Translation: CASSLESGNDEQFF.

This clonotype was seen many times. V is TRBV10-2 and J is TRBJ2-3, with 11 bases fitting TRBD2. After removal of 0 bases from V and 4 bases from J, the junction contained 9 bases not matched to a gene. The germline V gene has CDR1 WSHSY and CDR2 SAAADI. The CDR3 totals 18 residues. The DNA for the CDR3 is TGCGCCAGCAGTGAGTCAGGTCTAGCGGGAGGTGGAGCAGATACGCAGTATTTT. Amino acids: CASSESGLAGGGADTQYF.

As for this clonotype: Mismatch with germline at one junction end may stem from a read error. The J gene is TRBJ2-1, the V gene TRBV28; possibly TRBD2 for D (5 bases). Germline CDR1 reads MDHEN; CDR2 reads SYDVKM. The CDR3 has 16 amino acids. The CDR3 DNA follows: TGTGCCAGCAGTTTTGCGGTGGGAGAAGGGTACAATGAGCAGTTTTTC. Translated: CASSFAVGEGYNEQFF.

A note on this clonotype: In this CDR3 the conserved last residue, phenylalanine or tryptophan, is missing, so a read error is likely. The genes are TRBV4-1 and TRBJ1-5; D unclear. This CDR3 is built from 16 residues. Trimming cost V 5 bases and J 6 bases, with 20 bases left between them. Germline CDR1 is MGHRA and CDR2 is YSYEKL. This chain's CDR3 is CASSERIRTLGQPQHY. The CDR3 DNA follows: TGCGCCAGCAGCGAAAGGATCAGGACGCTCGGTCAGCCCCAGCATTAT.

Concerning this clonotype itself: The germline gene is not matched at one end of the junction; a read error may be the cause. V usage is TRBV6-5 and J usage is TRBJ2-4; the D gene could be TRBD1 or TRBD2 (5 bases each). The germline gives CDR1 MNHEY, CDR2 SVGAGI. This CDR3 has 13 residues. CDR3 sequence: CASKGSGQNIQYF. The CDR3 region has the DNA TGCGCCAGCAAGGGGTCGGGGCAGAACATTCAGTACTTC.

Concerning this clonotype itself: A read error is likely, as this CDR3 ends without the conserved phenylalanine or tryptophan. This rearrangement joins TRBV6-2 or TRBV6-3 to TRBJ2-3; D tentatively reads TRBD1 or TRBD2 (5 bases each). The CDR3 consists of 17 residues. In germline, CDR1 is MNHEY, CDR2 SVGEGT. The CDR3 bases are TGTGCAAGCAGTTACTCGACCCGGGACCGAAGCACAGATACGCAGTATTCT. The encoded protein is CASSYSTRDRSTDTQYS.

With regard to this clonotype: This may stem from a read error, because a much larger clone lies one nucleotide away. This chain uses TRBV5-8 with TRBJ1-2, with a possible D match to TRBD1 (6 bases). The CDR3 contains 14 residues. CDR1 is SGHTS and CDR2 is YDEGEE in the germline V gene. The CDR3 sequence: CVSSSLQGSYGYTF. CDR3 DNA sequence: TGTGTCAGCAGCTCCCTACAGGGCTCCTATGGCTACACCTTC.

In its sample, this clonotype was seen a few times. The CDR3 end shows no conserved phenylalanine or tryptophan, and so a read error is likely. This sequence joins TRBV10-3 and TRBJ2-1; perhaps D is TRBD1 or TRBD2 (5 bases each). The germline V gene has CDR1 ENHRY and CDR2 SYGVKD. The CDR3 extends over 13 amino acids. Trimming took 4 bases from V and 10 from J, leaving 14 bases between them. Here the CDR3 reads CAISGGTPGEQFS. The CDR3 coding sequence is TGTGCCATCAGTGGGGGGACCCCCGGGGAGCAGTTCTCC.

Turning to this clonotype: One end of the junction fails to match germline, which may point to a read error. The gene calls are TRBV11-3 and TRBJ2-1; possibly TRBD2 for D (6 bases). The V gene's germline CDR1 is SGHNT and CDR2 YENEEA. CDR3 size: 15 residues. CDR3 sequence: CTSSPSVVTYNEQFF. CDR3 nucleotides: TGCACCAGCAGCCCTAGCGTGGTAACCTACAATGAGCAGTTCTTC.

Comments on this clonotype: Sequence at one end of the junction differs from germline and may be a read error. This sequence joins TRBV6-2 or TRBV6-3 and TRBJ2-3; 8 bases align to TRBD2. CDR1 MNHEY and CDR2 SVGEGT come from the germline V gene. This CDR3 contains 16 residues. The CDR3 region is CASSPLTGTSTDTRYF. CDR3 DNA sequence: TGTGCCAGCAGTCCCCTAACAGGGACTAGTACAGATACGCGGTATTTT.

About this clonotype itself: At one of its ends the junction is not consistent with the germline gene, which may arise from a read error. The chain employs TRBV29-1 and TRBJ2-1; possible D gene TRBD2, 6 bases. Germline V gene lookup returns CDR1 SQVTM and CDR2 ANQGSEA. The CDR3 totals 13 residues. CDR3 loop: CSVSPGGDNEQFF. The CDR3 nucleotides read TGTAGCGTATCCCCCGGAGGGGACAATGAGCAGTTCTTC.

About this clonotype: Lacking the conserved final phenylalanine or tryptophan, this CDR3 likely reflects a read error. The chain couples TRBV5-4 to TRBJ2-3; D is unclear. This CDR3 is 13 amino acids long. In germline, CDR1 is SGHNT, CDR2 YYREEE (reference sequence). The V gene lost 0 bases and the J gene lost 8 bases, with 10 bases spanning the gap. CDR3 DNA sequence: TGTGCCAGCAGCTTGGACCCGGGTGTTACGCAGTATTTA. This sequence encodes CASSLDPGVTQYL.

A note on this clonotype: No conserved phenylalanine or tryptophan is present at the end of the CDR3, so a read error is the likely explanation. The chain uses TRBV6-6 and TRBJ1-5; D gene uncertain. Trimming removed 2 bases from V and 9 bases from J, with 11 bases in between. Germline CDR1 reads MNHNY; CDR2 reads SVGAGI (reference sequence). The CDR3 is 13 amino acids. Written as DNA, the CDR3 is TGTGCCAGCAGTTACCAAGAGAAGGGGCCCCAGCATTCT. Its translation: CASSYQEKGPQHS.

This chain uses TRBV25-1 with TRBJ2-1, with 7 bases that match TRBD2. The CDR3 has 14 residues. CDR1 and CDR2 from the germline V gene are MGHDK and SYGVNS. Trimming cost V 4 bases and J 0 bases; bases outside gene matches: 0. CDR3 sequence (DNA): TGTGCCAGCAGTGGGGACTACTCCTACAATGAGCAGTTCTTC. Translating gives CASSGDYSYNEQFF.

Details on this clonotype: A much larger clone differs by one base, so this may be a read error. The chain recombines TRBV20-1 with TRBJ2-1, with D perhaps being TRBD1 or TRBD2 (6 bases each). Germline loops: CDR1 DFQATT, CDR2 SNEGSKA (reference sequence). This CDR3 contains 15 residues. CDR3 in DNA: TGCAGTACTAGTAGCGGACAGTCGATCTACAATGAGCAGTTCTTC. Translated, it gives CSTSSGQSIYNEQFF.

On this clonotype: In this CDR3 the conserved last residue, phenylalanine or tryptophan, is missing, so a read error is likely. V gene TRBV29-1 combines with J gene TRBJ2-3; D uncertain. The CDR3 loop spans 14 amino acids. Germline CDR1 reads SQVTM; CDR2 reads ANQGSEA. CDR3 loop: CSYGKVRLTDTQYL. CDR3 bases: TGCAGTTACGGAAAAGTGAGACTCACAGATACGCAGTATCTT.

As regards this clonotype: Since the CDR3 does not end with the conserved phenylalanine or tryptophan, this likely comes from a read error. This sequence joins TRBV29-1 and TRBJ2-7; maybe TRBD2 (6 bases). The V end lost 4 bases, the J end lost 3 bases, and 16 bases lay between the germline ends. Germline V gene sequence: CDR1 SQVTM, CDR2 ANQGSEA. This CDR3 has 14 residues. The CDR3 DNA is TGCAGCGTTGCTGACGGGAGCGCCTACTACGAGCAGTACTTA. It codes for CSVADGSAYYEQYL.

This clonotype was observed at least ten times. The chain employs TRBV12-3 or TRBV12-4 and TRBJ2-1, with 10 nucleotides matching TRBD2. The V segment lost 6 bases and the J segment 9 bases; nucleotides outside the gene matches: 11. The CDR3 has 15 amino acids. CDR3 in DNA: TGTGCCAGCAGATCTTTAGCGGGAGGTATGGTTGAGCAGTTCTTC. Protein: CASRSLAGGMVEQFF.

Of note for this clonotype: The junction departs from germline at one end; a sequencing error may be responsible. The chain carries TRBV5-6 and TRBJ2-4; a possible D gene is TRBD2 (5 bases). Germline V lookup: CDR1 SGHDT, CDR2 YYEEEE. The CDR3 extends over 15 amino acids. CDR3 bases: TGTGCCAGCAGCATCCCGGGGTCTGCCAAAAACATTCAATACTTC. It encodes CASSIPGSAKNIQYF.

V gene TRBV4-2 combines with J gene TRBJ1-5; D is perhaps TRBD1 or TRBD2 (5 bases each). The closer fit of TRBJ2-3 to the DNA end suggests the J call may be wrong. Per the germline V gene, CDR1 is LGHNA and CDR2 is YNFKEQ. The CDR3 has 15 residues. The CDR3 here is CASSQRGEWDQPQYF. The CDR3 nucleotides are TGTGCCAGCAGCCAACGGGGCGAGTGGGACCAGCCCCAGTATTTT.

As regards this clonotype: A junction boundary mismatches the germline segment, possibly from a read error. The CDR3 nucleotides read TGCGCAAGCAGCTCCGGACTAGCGGGATGGCCGGTGGCGGATACGCAGTATTTT. Its translation: CASSSGLAGWPVADTQYF. The chain employs TRBV11-1 and TRBJ2-3; 12 positions agree with TRBD2. Germline V gene data show CDR1 as SGHAT and CDR2 as FQDESV (reference sequence). This CDR3 region has 18 residues.

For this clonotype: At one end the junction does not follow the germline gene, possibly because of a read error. The CDR3 loop reads CASKGGLSNEHFF. The CDR3 DNA reads as TGTGCCAGTAAAGGGGGATTAAGTAATGAGCATTTCTTC. The chain combines TRBV6-2 or TRBV6-3 with TRBJ2-1, with a weak D call TRBD1 (6 bases). This CDR3 is built from 13 residues. Germline lookup yields CDR1 MNHEY and CDR2 SVGEGT.

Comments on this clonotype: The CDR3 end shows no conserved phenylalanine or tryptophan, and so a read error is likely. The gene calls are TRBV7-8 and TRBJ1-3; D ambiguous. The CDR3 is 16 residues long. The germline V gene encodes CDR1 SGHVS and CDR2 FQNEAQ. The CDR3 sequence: CVSSTTGRSSGNTIYY. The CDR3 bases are TGTGTCAGCAGCACAACCGGACGGAGCTCTGGAAACACCATATATTAT.

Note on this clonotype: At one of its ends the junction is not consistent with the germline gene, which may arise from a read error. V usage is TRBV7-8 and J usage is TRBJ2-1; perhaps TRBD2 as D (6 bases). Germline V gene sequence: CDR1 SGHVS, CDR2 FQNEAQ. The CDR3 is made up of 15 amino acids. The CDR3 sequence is CANSSNPIAVNEQFF. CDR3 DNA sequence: TGTGCCAACAGCTCGAATCCCATAGCGGTGAATGAGCAGTTCTTC.

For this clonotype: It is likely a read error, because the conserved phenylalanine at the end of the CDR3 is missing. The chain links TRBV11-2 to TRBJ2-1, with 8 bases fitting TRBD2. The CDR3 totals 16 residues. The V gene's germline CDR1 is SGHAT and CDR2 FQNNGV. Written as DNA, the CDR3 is TGTGCTAGCAGCTTAATCGGGAGGGGCTCCTACCATGAGCAGTTCTTA. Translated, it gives CASSLIGRGSYHEQFL.

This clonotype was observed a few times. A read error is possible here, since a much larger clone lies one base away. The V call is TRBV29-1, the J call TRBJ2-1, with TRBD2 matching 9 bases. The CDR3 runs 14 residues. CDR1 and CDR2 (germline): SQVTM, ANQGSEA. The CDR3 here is CNVARLAANNEQFF. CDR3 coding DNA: TGCAACGTTGCCCGACTAGCGGCTAACAATGAGCAGTTCTTC.

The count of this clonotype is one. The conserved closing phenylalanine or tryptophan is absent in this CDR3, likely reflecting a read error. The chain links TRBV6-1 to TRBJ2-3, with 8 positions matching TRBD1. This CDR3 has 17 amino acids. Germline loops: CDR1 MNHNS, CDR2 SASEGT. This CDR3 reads CASSESRGPYGTATQYL. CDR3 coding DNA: TGTGCCAGCAGTGAAAGCAGGGGGCCATATGGCACAGCTACGCAGTATCTT.

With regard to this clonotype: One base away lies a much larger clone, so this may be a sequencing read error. In DNA form, the CDR3 reads TGCGCCAGCAGCTTTACAGCGGGAGTTAGGTTTAGGGGTGCGAATGGGCAGTTCTTC. Translation gives CASSFTAGVRFRGANGQFF. The rearrangement joins TRBV5-1 to TRBJ2-1; 8 nucleotides align to TRBD2. In germline, CDR1 is SGHRS, CDR2 YFSETQ. The CDR3 has 19 amino acids.

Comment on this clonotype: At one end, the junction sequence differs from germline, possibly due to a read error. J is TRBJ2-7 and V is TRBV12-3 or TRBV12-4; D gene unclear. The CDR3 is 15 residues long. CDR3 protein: CVSSSPLPGSHEQYF. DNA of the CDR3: TGTGTCAGCAGTTCGCCCCTTCCCGGGTCCCACGAGCAGTACTTC.

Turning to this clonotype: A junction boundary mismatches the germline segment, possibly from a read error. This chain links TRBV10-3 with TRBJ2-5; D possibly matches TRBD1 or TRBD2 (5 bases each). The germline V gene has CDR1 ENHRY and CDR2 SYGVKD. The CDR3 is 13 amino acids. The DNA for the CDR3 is TGTGTCATCATACGACGGGGCCCAGAGACCCAGTACTTC. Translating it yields CVIIRRGPETQYF.

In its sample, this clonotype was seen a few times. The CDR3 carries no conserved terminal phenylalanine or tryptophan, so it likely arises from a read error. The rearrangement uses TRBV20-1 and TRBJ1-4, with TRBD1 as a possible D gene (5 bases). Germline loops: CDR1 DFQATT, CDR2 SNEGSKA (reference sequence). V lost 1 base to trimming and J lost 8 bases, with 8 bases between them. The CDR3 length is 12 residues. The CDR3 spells CSARGTNEKLFL. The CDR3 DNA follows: TGCAGTGCTAGAGGGACAAACGAAAAACTGTTTCTT.

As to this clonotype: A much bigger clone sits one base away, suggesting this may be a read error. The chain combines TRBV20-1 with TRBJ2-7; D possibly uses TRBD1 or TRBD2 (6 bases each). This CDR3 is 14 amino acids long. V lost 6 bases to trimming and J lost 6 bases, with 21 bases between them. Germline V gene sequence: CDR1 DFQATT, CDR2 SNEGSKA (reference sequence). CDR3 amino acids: CSATLAHRVGEQYF. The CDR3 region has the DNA TGCAGTGCGACCCTAGCGCACAGGGTAGGCGAGCAGTACTTC.